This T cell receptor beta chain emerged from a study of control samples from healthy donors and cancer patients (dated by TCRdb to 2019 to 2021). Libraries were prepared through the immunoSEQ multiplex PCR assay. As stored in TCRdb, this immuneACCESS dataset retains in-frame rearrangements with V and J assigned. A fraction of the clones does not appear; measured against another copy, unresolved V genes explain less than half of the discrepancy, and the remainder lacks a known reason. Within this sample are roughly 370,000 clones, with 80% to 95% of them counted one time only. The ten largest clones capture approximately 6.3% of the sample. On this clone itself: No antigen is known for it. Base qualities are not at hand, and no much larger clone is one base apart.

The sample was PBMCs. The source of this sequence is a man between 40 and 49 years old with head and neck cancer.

In nucleotide form, the sequence is TGTGCCAGCCGTAGCCAAGACAATGAGCAGTTCTTC. This is translated as CASRSQDNEQFF. This receptor chain uses TRBV28 and TRBJ2-1; confidence is insufficient to name the D gene. The germline V gene gives CDR1 as MDHEN and CDR2 as SYDVKM. The CDR3 measures 12 amino acids from cysteine to phenylalanine. The sequence is cut down to CDR3 DNA, 36 bases in frame from base 1. The junction shows trimming of 8 bases on V and 5 bases on J, plus 10 bases between the germline ends. Reference TRBV28 and TRBJ2-1 proteins supply the regions before and after the CDR3; the full variable domain is: DVKVTQSSRYLVKRTGEKVFLECVQDMDHENMFWYRQDPGLGLRLIYFSYDVKMKEKGDIPEGYSVSREKKERFSLILESASTNQTSMYLCASRSQDNEQFFGPGTRLTVL.